These 13 T cell receptor beta chains share one sample of origin, sequenced in a study of blood T cells in healthy people across ages (dated by TCRdb to 2015 to 2017). To prepare the library, 5' RACE was applied. TCRdb shows the sequencer as Illumina HiSeq 2500. A second PCR of roughly 7 to 12 cycles was performed with a sample-barcoded 5' primer and a J-beta primer mix. The raw public reads went through TCRdb reprocessing: fastp at Q25, MiXCR clone calling, in-frame beta chains kept. Rows are combined by CDR3 protein, so each entry shows the most common genes and DNA. Within this sample are about 1,500,000 distinct CDR3 sequences, with roughly 30% of them counted one time only. 7.7% of the sample is taken by the ten largest. Sample: blood. The receptor source for this set is a young woman in good health.

J is TRBJ2-7 and V is TRBV28; D is unresolved. Germline CDR1 and CDR2: MDHEN and SYDVKM. With 6 bases removed from V and 3 bases from J, the gap between germline ends came to 21 bases. CDR3 length: 16 amino acids. The CDR3 DNA reads as TGTGCCAGCAGGGCGTCGATAAGGCACGGCATCTACGAGCAGTACTTC. Translating it yields CASRASIRHGIYEQYF.

The chain links TRBV9 to TRBJ1-5; TRBD1 agrees at 9 bases. The CDR3 totals 17 residues. V gave up 4 bases and J gave up 1 base; unmatched junction bases: 9. Looked up from germline, CDR1 is SGDLS and CDR2 is YYNGEE. CDR3 sequence: CASSSGTGYSSNQPQHF. The CDR3 DNA reads TGTGCCAGCAGCAGCGGGACAGGGTATTCGAGCAATCAGCCCCAGCATTTT.

This clonotype came up a few times. The chain combines TRBV10-3 with TRBJ2-1; 8 bases are shared with TRBD1. Near its end, the DNA agrees better with TRBJ2-7, so the J call may be wrong. CDR3 length: 16 residues. Germline V gene data show CDR1 as ENHRY and CDR2 as SYGVKD. For the CDR3, the DNA is TGTGCCATCATGGACGGTGGGACAGGTCCCTACAATGAGCAGTACTTC. Its translation: CAIMDGGTGPYNEQYF.

The chain links TRBV7-2 to TRBJ1-2; D might be TRBD1 (5 bases). V was clipped by 0 bases and J by 9 bases, with 17 bases between them. CDR3 size: 15 residues. Germline loops: CDR1 SGHTA, CDR2 FQGNSA. CDR3 bases: TGTGCCAGCAGCTTAGCGCAGGGCGGCGGGTACAGCTACACCTTC. Translated: CASSLAQGGGYSYTF.

The chain employs TRBV5-1 and TRBJ1-1, with 7 bases that match TRBD1. This CDR3 comprises 14 residues. V shed 4 bases, J shed 3 bases, and the junction held 6 bases outside the gene matches. Germline V CDR1 and CDR2: SGHRS, YFSETQ. CDR3 region: CASSDPGTDTEAFF. The DNA for the CDR3 is TGCGCCAGCAGCGACCCCGGGACAGACACTGAAGCTTTCTTT.

This rearrangement joins TRBV2 to TRBJ1-6; unclear D gene. Germline values: CDR1 SNHLY, CDR2 FYNNEI. Trimming took off 4 bases at V and 8 bases at J, with 12 bases between the two ends. The CDR3 has 14 amino acids. CDR3 nucleotides: TGTGCCAGCAGTGCGCAGGTTCTGGATTCACCCCTCCACTTT. As protein: CASSAQVLDSPLHF.

The V call is TRBV10-3, the J call TRBJ2-2; TRBD2 matches at 7 bases. The CDR3 runs to 17 residues. Losses at the gene ends were 4 bases for V and 0 bases for J; bases not matched to a gene: 8. Germline CDR1 reads ENHRY; CDR2 reads SYGVKD. In DNA form, the CDR3 reads TGTGCCATCAGTGCCCAGACTAGCTGGACGAACACCGGGGAGCTGTTTTTT. Residues: CAISAQTSWTNTGELFF.

This clonotype was counted ten times or more. J is TRBJ2-1 and V is TRBV20-1, with D maybe TRBD2 (6 bases). Trimming cost V 7 bases and J 13 bases, with 17 bases left between them. This CDR3 region has 11 residues. Germline V gene data show CDR1 as DFQATT and CDR2 as SNEGSKA (reference sequence). The CDR3 sequence: CSVERAPHQFF. Here the CDR3 DNA reads TGCAGTGTTGAGCGGGCCCCACATCAGTTCTTC.

The chain links TRBV7-9 to TRBJ2-5, with TRBD2 matching over 13 bases. J lost 11 bases, V lost 4 bases, and 19 bases had no gene match. From germline, CDR1 is SEHNR and CDR2 FQNEAQ (reference sequence). This CDR3 has 18 amino acids. CDR3 sequence (DNA): TGTGCCAGCAGCTCTCCCCCATGGACTAGCGGGAGTTCGAATGAGCAGTACTTC. This codes for CASSSPPWTSGSSNEQYF.

This clonotype has more than one count but fewer than ten. The genes are TRBV7-6 and TRBJ2-5; no definite D call. The V end was cut by 4 bases, the J end by 0 bases, with 9 bases between. CDR1 is SGHVS, CDR2 FNYEAQ, per germline. The CDR3 extends over 14 amino acids. As DNA, the CDR3 is TGTGCCAGCAGCTCCAACGCCTACCAAGAGACCCAGTACTTC. As protein: CASSSNAYQETQYF.

The table lists this clonotype with many counts. CDR3 DNA sequence: TGTGCCAGCAGGGCTACCGGTCCTACCTACGAGCAGTACTTC. Translation gives CASRATGPTYEQYF. V gene TRBV28 combines with J gene TRBJ2-7; D call uncertain. The CDR3 has 14 residues. V lost 6 bases to trimming and J lost 2 bases, with 14 bases between them. Germline V gene lookup returns CDR1 MDHEN and CDR2 SYDVKM.

This clonotype was recorded at least ten times. The chain has TRBV6-1 and TRBJ2-5, with D perhaps matching TRBD2 (6 bases). Germline V gene data show CDR1 as MNHNS and CDR2 as SASEGT. This CDR3 is 15 amino acids long. V was pared by 2 bases and J by 5 bases, with 15 bases between. The CDR3 sequence: CASSEPRLGTETQYF. Written as DNA, the CDR3 is TGTGCCAGCAGTGAACCGAGACTAGGTACCGAGACCCAGTACTTC.

The genes are TRBV28 and TRBJ2-7; 8 nucleotides agree with TRBD2. The CDR3 has 14 amino acids. V was clipped by 10 bases and J by 3 bases; unmatched bases: 11. Looked up from germline, CDR1 is MDHEN and CDR2 is SYDVKM. In DNA, the CDR3 is TGTGCCAACCGGCTCGGTAGCGGGAACTACGAGCAGTACTTC. Its protein is CANRLGSGNYEQYF.